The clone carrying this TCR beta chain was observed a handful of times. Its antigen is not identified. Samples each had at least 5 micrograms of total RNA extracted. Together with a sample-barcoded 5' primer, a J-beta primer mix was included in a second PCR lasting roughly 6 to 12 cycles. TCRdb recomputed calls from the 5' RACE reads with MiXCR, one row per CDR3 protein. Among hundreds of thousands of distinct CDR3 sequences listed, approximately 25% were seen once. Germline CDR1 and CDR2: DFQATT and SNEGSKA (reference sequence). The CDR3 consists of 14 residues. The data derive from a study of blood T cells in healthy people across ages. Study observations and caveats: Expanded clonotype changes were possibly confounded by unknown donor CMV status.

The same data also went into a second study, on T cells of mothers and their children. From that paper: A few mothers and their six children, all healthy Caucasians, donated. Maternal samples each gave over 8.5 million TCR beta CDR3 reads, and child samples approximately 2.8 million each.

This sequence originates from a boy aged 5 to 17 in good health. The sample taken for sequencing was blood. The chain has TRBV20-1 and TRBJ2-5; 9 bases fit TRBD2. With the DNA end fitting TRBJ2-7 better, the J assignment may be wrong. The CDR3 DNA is TGCAGTGTGGGGCAGCGGGAGGCCTCCTACGAGCAGTACTTC. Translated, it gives CSVGQREASYEQYF.